This TCR beta chain was recorded in a study of blood T cell repertoires in COVID-19. Study at large: Researchers got acute and convalescent COVID-19 samples from the United States, Italy and Spain. Sources were T cells, B-cell-depleted T cells, or PBMCs; the material itself was cDNA or gDNA.

The J segment lost 8 bases and the V segment lost 7 bases, leaving 8 bases of the junction unmatched. The CDR3 contains 14 residues. The V gene's germline CDR1 is SGHVS and CDR2 FQNEAQ. Under the authors' procedure: The assay estimated nucleated cells by amplifying reference gene primers. The repertoire was sequenced with immunoSEQ multiplex PCR; TCRdb's copy has only in-frame clones and lacks some. For V, J and clone size, that table is used; D and trimming come from the DNA. Here the sample spans about 120,000 clones, more than 70% being singletons. V and J are TRBV7-8 and TRBJ2-1, with 10 bases lining up with TRBD2. The receptor's source is a human donor in a cohort sampled during active COVID-19. The sequenced material came from peripheral blood. The CDR3 is CASTVGLANDEQFF. CDR3 sequence (DNA): TGTGCCAGCACTGTGGGACTAGCGAACGATGAGCAGTTCTTC.